This TCR beta chain was documented in a study of T cell repertoires in cytomegalovirus infection. Overall study context: As its CMV epitopes, the study selected recently identified HLA-C-restricted and well-studied HLA-B-restricted targets. From public TCR beta signatures came an indication of both CMV infection and matching HLA type.

MiXCR, applied by TCRdb to the reads, yields one record per CDR3 protein. The repertoire has fewer than 1,000,000 distinct CDR3 sequences, approximately 33% of them found once; the top ten carry around 15%. General observations from the study: HLA-C-restricted TCR beta clonotypes specific for CMV led the ex vivo response.

A note on this clonotype: The antigen is not known.

This specimen was cultured CD8+ T cells from PBMCs, taken from culture after CMV antigen stimulation. This clonotype was sampled from a human donor in good health (CMV status not recorded). Some clones in this sample may be carry-over from other donors' samples.

CDR3 in amino acids: CASSYSIGDTEAFF. The CDR3 nucleotides read TGTGCCAGCAGTTACTCGATAGGTGACACTGAAGCTTTCTTT. The chain links TRBV6-6 to TRBJ1-1; D remains unclear. Germline V CDR1 and CDR2: MNHNY, SVGAGI (reference sequence). V dropped 0 bases and J dropped 3 bases, with 8 bases sitting between them. CDR3 size: 14 residues.